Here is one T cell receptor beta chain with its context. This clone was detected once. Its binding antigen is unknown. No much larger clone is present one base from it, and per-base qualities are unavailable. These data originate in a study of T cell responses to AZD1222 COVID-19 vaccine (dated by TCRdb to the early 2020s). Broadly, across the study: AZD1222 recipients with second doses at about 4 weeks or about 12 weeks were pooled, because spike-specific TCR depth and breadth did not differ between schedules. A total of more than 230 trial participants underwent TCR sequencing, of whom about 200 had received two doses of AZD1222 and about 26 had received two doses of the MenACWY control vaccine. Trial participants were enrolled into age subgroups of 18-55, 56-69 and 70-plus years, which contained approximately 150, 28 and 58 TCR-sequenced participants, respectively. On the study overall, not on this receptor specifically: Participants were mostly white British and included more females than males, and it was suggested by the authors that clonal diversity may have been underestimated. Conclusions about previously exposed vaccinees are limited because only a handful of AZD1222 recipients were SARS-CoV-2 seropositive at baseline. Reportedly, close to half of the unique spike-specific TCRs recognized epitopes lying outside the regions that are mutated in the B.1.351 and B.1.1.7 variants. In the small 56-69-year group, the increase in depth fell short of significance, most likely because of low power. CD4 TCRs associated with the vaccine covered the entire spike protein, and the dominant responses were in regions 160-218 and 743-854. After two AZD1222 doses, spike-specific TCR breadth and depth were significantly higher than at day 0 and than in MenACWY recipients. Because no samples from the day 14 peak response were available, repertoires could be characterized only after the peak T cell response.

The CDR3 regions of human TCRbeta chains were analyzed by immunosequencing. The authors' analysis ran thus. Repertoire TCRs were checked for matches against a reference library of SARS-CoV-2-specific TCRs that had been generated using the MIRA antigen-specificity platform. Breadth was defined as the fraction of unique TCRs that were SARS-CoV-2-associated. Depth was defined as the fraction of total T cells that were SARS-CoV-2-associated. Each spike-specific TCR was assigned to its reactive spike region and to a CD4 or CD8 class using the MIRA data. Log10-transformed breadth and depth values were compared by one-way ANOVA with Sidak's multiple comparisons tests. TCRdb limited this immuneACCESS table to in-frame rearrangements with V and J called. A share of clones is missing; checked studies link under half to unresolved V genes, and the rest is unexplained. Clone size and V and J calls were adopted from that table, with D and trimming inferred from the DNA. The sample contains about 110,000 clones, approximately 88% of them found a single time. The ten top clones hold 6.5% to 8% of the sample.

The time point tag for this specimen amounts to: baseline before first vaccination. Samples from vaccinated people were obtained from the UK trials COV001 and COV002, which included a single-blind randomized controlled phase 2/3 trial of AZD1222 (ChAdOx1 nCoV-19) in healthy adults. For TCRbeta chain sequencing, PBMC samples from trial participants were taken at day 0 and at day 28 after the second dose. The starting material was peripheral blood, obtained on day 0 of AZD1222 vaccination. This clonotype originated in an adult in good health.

The CDR3 here reads CASSRITGFNEQFF. The DNA is as follows: TGTGCCAGTAGCCGTATCACAGGTTTCAATGAGCAGTTCTTC. The V and J segments used are TRBV19 and TRBJ2-1, and perhaps TRBD1 as D gene, on 5 matching bases. Measured from the cysteine to the phenylalanine, the CDR3 is 14 residues long. Only the CDR3 portion is preserved as DNA: 42 bases, with reading frame beginning at the first base. The trim is 6 bases for V and 6 bases for J, with a gap of 15 bases between the germline ends. Per the germline V gene (reference sequence), LNHDA is the CDR1 and SQIVND is the CDR2.